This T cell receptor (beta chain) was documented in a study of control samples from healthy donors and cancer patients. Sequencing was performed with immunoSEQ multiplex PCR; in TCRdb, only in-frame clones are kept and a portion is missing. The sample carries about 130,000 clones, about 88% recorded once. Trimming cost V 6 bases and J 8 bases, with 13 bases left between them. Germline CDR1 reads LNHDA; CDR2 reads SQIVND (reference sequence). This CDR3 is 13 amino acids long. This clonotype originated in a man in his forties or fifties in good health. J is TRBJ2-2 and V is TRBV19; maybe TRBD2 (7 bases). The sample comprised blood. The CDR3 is CASRPGGLGELFF. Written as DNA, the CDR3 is TGTGCCAGTAGACCGGGGGGCCTGGGGGAGCTGTTTTTT.